Here is one T cell receptor (beta chain) with its context. This clonotype was seen more than once but under ten times. The antigen it binds to is not known. Nothing much larger sits one base from this clone, and base qualities are not available. To prepare the library, RT-PCR was applied. The listed sequencing device is Illumina HiSeq 2500. Using fastp trimming at Q25 and MiXCR clonotype assembly, TCRdb reanalyzed the public sequencing data and kept in-frame beta chains. Here each entry gathers all rows of one CDR3 protein and keeps the most common genes and DNA. Recorded for this sample are 170,000 or so distinct CDR3 sequences; about 11% of them occurred a single time. Around 33% of the sample belongs to the ten largest clones. This sample was included in a study of response to subunit inactivated influenza vaccine (dated by TCRdb to the late 2010s). A note on the overall study: The study used deep quantitative T cell receptor repertoire profiling to track responses to a trivalent subunit inactivated influenza vaccine.

The germline V gene specifies SGHTA as CDR1 and FQGTGA as CDR2. Deletion took 4 bases off V and 2 bases off J, with a span of 8 bases between the germline ends. The CDR3, cysteine through phenylalanine, is 13 amino acids long. The read is trimmed to its CDR3 DNA, 39 bases read in frame from base 1. General findings and caveats noted by the study authors: It was suggested by the authors that each seasonal influenza vaccination may recruit only a limited number of new T cells.

The rearrangement combines TRBV7-3 with TRBJ1-1; no D gene is confidently identified. This clonotype originated in a man between 50 and 75 years old who received an inactivated influenza vaccine. Donor details come from another sample of the same person, matched by shared clones. This specimen was CD8+ T cells sorted from PBMCs, taken around 25 months after vaccination. The sequence in DNA is TGTGCCAGCAGCTCCCGGGCTAACACTGAAGCTTTCTTT. This is translated as CASSSRANTEAFF.